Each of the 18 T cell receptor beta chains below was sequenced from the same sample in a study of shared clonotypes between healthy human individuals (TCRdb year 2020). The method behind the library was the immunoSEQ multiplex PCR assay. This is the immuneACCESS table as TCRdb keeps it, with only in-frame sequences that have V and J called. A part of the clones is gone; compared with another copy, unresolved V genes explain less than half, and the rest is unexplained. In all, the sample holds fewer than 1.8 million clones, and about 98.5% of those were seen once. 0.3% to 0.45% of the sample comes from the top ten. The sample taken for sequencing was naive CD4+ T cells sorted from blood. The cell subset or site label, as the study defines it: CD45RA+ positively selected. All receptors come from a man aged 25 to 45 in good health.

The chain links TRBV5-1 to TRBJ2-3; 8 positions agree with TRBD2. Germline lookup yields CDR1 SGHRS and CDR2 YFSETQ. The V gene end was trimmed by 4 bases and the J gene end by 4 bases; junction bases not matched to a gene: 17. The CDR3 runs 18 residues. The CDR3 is CASSLAGTSRRVADTQYF. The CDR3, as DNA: TGCGCCAGCAGCCTGGCCGGGACTAGTAGGAGGGTGGCAGATACGCAGTATTTT.

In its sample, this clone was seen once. The CDR3: CASGLGGSQETQYF. DNA for the CDR3: TGTGCTAGTGGTTTGGGCGGCAGCCAAGAGACCCAGTACTTC. This chain uses TRBV12-5 with TRBJ2-5; D gene unclear. CDR1 and CDR2 from the germline V gene are LGHNT and FRNRAP. Deletions cut 1 base from V and 1 base from J, with 7 bases between. This CDR3 has 14 amino acids.

CDR3 DNA: TGTGCCAGCAGCTTTGGAAGGGCGGTCACCGGGGAGCTGTTTTTT. As protein: CASSFGRAVTGELFF. The rearrangement joins TRBV11-2 to TRBJ2-2, with D uncertain. Germline values: CDR1 SGHAT, CDR2 FQNNGV. CDR3 size: 15 residues. The germline V and J ends were trimmed by 3 bases and 4 bases, with 12 bases remaining between them.

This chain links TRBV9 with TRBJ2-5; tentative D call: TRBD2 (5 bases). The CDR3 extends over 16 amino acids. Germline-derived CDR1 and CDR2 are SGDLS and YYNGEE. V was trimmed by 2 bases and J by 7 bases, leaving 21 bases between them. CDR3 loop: CASSVGEGYPSRTQYF. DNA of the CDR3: TGTGCCAGCAGCGTGGGAGAGGGCTATCCCTCGCGGACCCAGTACTTC.

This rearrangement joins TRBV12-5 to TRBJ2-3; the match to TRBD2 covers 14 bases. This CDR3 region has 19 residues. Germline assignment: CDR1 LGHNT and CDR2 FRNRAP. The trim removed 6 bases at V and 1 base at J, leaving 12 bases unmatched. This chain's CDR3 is CASGRTSGRTHHGTDTQYF. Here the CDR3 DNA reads TGTGCTAGTGGCCGGACTAGCGGGAGGACCCATCACGGCACAGATACGCAGTATTTT.

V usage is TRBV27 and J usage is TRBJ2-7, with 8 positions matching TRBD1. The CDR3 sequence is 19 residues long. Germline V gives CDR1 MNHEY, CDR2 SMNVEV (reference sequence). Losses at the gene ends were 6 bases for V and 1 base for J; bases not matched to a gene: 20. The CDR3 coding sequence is TGTGCCAGCAGGATTACCGGGACAGGTGCTGACAGAGCTTCCTACGAGCAGTACTTC. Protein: CASRITGTGADRASYEQYF.

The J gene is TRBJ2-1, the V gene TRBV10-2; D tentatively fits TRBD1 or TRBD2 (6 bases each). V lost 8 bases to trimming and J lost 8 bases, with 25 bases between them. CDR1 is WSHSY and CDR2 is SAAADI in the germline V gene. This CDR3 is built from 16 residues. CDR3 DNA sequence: TGCGCCAGCGAGCCCCTGGGGGGCCTTCGACTGGATGAGCAGTTCTTC. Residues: CASEPLGGLRLDEQFF.

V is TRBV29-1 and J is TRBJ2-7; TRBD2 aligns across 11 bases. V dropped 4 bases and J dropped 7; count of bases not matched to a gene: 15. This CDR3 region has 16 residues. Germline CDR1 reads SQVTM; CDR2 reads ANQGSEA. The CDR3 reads CSVGTRTSGSRWEQYF. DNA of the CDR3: TGCAGCGTTGGAACGCGAACTAGCGGGAGTCGCTGGGAGCAGTACTTC.

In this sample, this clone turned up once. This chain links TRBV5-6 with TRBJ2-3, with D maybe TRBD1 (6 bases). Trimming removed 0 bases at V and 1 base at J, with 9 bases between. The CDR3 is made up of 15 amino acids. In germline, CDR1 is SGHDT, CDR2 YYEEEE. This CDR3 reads CASSLGRGGTDTQYF. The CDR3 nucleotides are TGTGCCAGCAGCTTGGGCAGGGGTGGCACAGATACGCAGTATTTT.

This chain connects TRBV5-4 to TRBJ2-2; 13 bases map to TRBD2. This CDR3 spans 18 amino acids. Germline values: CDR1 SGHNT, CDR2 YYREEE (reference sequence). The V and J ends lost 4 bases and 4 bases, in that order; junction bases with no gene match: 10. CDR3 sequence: CASSLGLAGMGGTGELFF. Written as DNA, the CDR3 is TGTGCCAGCAGCCTGGGACTAGCGGGAATGGGGGGCACCGGGGAGCTGTTTTTT. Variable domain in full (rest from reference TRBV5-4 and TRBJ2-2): ETGVTQSPTHLIKTRGQQVTLRCSSQSGHNTVSWYQQALGQGPQFIFQYYREEENGRGNFPPRFSGLQFPNYSSELNVNALELDDSALYLCASSLGLAGMGGTGELFFGEGSRLTVL.

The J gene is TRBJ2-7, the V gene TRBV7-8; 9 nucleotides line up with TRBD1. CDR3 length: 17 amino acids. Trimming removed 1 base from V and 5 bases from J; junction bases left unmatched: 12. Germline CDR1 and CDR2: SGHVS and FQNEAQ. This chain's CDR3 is CASSLGTGGSYVDEQYF. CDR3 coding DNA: TGTGCCAGCAGCTTAGGTACAGGGGGCTCCTACGTTGACGAGCAGTACTTC.

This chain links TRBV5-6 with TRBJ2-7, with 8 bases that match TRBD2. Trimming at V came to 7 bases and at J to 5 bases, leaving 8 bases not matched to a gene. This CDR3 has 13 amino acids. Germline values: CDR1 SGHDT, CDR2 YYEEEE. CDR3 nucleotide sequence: TGTGCCAGCTGTCGAGCGGGAGTAAACGAGCAGTACTTC. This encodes CASCRAGVNEQYF.

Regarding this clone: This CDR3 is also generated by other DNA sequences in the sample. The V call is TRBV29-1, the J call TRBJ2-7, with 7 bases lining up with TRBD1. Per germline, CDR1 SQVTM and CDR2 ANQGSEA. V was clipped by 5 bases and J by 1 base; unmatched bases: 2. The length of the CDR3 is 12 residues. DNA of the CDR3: TGCAGCGTTCGACAGGGTTCCTACGAGCAGTACTTC. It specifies CSVRQGSYEQYF.

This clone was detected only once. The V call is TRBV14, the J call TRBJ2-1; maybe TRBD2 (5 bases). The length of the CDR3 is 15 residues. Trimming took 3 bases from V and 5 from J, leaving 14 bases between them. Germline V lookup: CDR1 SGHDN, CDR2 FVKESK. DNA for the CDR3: TGTGCCAGCAGCCACCAGACTACCTACCACAATGAGCAGTTCTTC. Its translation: CASSHQTTYHNEQFF.

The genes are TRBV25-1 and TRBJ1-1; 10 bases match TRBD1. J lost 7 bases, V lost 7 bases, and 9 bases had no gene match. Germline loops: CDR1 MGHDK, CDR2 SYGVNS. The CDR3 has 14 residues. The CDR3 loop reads CASNRQGAMDEAFF. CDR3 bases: TGTGCCAGCAACCGACAGGGGGCGATGGATGAAGCTTTCTTT.

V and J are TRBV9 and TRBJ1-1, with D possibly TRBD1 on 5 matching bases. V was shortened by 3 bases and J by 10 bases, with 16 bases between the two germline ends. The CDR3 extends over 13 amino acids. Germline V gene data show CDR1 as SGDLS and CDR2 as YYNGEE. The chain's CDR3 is CASSAQPGQGAFF. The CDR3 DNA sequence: TGTGCCAGCAGCGCCCAACCGGGGCAGGGAGCTTTCTTT.

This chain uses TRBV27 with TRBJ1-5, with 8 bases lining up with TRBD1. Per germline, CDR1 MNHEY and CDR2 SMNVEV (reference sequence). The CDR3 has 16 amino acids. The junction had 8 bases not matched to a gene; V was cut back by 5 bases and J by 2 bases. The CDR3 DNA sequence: TGTGCCAGCAGTCCACAGGGGGTGTATGGCAATCAGCCCCAGCATTTT. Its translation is CASSPQGVYGNQPQHF.

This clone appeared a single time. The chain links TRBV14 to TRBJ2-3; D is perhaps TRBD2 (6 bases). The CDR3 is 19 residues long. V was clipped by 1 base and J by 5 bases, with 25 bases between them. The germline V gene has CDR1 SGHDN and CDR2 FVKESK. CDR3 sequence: CASSQGPNSGRLPRDTQYF. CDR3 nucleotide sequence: TGTGCCAGCAGCCAAGGTCCCAATAGCGGTAGACTTCCCAGAGATACGCAGTATTTT.